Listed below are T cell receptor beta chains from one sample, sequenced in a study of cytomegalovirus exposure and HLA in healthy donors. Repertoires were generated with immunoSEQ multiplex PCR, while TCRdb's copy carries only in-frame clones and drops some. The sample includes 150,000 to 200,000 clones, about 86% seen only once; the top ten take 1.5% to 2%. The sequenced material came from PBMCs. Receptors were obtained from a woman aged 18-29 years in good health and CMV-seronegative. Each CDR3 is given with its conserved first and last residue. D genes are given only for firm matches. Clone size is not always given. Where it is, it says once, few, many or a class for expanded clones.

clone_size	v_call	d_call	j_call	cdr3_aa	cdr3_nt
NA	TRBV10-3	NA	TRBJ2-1	CAISESSYNEQFF	TGTGCCATCAGTGAGTCTTCGTACAATGAGCAGTTCTTC
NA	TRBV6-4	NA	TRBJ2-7	CASRDLAFYEQYF	TGTGCCAGCAGGGACTTGGCCTTCTACGAGCAGTACTTC
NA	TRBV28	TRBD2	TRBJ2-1	CASRRSGGLYNEQFF	TGTGCCAGCAGGAGATCCGGGGGGTTGTACAATGAGCAGTTCTTC
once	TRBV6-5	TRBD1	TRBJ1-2	CASSTGGWYGYTF	TGTGCCAGCAGTACAGGGGGATGGTATGGCTACACCTTC
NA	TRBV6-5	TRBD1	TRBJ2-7	CASGGGQYEQYF	TGTGCCAGCGGTGGGGGACAGTACGAGCAGTACTTC
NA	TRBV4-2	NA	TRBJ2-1	CASSQDSSAGINNEQFF	TGTGCCAGCAGCCAAGACTCCTCCGCGGGTATAAACAATGAGCAGTTCTTC
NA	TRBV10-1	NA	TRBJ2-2	CASSSGLTNTGELFF	TGCGCCAGCAGTTCGGGACTGACGAACACCGGGGAGCTGTTTTTT
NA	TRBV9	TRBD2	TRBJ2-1	CASSVSGGASEQFF	TGTGCCAGCAGCGTTAGCGGGGGGGCTAGTGAGCAGTTCTTC
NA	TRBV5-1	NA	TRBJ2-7	CASSSPGQTYEQYF	TGCGCCAGCAGCTCTCCGGGACAAACCTACGAGCAGTACTTC
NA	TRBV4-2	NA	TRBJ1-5	CASSPTEQGEGNQPQHF	TGTGCCAGCAGCCCAACTGAACAGGGTGAGGGCAATCAGCCCCAGCATTTT
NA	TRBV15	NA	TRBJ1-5	CATSRDRVYQPQHF	TGTGCCACCAGCAGAGATCGGGTGTATCAGCCCCAGCATTTT
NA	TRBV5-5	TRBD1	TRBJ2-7	CASSLTGGGEQYF	TGTGCCAGCAGCCTCACAGGGGGTGGGGAGCAGTACTTC
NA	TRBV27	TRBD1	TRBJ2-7	CASSSDRVGYEQYF	TGTGCCAGCAGTTCGGACAGGGTTGGCTACGAGCAGTACTTC
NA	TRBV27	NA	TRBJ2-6	CASSFAVSGANVLTF	TGTGCCAGCAGTTTCGCGGTCTCTGGGGCCAACGTCCTGACTTTC
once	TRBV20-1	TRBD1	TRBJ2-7	CIGQGSYGQYF	TGCATAGGACAGGGCTCCTACGGGCAGTACTTC
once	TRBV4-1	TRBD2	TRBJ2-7	CASSQDIGLATSYEQYF	TGCGCCAGCAGCCAAGATATAGGACTAGCGACCTCCTACGAGCAGTACTTC
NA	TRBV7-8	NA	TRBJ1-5	CASSLEGRVGNQPQHF	TGTGCCAGCAGCTTAGAGGGCAGGGTGGGCAATCAGCCCCAGCATTTT
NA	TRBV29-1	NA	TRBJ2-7	CSARQDGYEQYF	TGCAGCGCTCGACAGGACGGCTACGAGCAGTACTTC
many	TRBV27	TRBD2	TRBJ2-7	CASSPWTSESYEQYF	TGTGCCAGCAGTCCCTGGACTAGCGAATCCTACGAGCAGTACTTC
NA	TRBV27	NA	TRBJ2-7	CASSLVQFGGYEQYF	TGTGCCAGCAGTTTGGTCCAGTTCGGAGGCTACGAGCAGTACTTC
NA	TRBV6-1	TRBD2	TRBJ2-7	CASSTRGGWDEQYF	TGTGCCAGCAGTACCCGGGGGGGGTGGGACGAGCAGTACTTC
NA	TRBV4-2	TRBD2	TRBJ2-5	CASSQVTGGLVQETQYF	TGTGCCAGCAGCCAAGTAACTGGGGGACTAGTGCAAGAGACCCAGTACTTC
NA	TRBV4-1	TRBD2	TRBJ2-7	CASSQAGGEYYEQYF	TGCGCCAGCAGCCAGGCGGGGGGCGAATACTACGAGCAGTACTTC
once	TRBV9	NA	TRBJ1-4	CASSAGTRDEKLFF	TGTGCCAGCAGCGCCGGGACAAGGGATGAAAAACTGTTTTTT
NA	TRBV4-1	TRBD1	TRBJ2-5	CASSQEPPTGQETQYF	TGCGCCAGCAGCCAAGAACCCCCGACAGGGCAAGAGACCCAGTACTTC
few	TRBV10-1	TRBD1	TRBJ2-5	CASSDPEGQGQETQYF	TGCGCCAGCAGTGACCCCGAGGGACAGGGACAAGAGACCCAGTACTTC
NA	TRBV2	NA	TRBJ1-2	CASKPEVYGYTF	TGTGCCAGCAAACCGGAGGTCTATGGCTACACCTTC
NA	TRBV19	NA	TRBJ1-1	CASRGSLLFEAFF	TGTGCCAGCAGAGGTTCTCTGCTCTTTGAAGCTTTCTTT
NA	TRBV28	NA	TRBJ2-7	CASSFTVSSYEQYF	TGTGCCAGCAGTTTTACGGTTAGCTCCTACGAGCAGTACTTC
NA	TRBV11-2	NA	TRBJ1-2	CASSPGTSYGYTF	TGTGCCAGCAGCCCCGGGACATCGTATGGCTACACCTTC
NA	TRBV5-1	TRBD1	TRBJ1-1	CASSLEGQWDLQAFF	TGCGCCAGCAGCTTGGAGGGACAGTGGGACTTACAAGCTTTCTTT
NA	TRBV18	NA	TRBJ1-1	CASSPGVLTEAFF	TGTGCCAGCTCCCCGGGGGTACTCACTGAAGCTTTCTTT
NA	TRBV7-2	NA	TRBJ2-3	CASSLVEILTDTQYF	TGTGCCAGCAGCTTGGTGGAGATTCTTACAGATACGCAGTATTTT
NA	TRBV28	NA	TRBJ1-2	CASSPRIWSYGYTF	TGTGCCAGCAGTCCCCGTATTTGGAGCTATGGCTACACCTTC
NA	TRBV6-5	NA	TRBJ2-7	CASTRGLGTYEQYF	TGTGCCAGCACGAGGGGGTTGGGAACCTACGAGCAGTACTTC
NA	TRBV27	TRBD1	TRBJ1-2	CASRQGRTNGYTF	TGTGCCTCCAGACAGGGCCGAACTAATGGCTACACCTTC
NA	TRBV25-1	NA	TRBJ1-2	CASSADYGYTF	TGTGCCAGCAGTGCAGACTATGGCTACACCTTC
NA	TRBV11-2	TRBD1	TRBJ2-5	CASSLATGARGETQYF	TGTGCCAGCAGCTTAGCGACAGGGGCAAGGGGGGAGACCCAGTACTTC
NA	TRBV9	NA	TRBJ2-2	CASSPLSTGELFF	TGTGCCAGCAGCCCTCTGAGCACCGGGGAGCTGTTTTTT
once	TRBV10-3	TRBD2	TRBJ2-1	CAISERTSFSEQFF	TGTGCCATCAGTGAGAGGACTAGTTTTAGTGAGCAGTTCTTC
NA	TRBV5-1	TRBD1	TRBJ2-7	CASSHDREPFHRYYEQYF	TGCGCCAGCAGTCACGACAGGGAACCCTTCCACCGCTACTACGAGCAGTACTTC
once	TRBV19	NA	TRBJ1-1	CASSIGGAPNTEAFF	TGTGCCAGTAGTATAGGTGGGGCTCCTAACACTGAAGCTTTCTTT
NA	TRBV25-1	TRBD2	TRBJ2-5	CASSALREAQETQYF	TGTGCCAGCAGTGCCCTACGGGAGGCTCAAGAGACCCAGTACTTC
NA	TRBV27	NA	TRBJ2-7	CASRFTGGSSYEQYF	TGTGCCAGCAGATTTACAGGCGGAAGCTCCTACGAGCAGTACTTC
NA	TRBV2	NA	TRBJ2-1	CASINHRESSYNEQFF	TGTGCCAGCATTAACCACAGAGAGAGCTCCTACAATGAGCAGTTCTTC
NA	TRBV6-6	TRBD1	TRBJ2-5	CASSLHRGGMETQYF	TGTGCCAGCAGTCTCCACAGGGGTGGAATGGAGACCCAGTACTTC
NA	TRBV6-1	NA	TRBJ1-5	CASSEGQGNQPQHF	TGTGCCAGCAGTGAAGGTCAGGGTAATCAGCCCCAGCATTTT
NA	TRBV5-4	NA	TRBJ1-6	CASSMGGGIDSPLHF	TGTGCCAGCAGCATGGGTGGGGGGATCGATTCACCCCTCCACTTT